The 25 T cell receptor beta chains listed next were all sequenced from one sample in a study of early T cells in non-severe SARS-CoV-2 infection. MiXCR was run by TCRdb on the 5' RACE reads, yielding one entry per CDR3 protein. Of more than 75,000 distinct CDR3 sequences listed, under 15% are singletons. Sequences were obtained from whole blood. The receptors were sampled from an adult who was a healthcare worker with PCR-confirmed SARS-CoV-2 infection or an uninfected control (not recorded which).

This clonotype was seen only a few times. This chain joins TRBV2 and TRBJ1-1; D might be TRBD1 (6 bases). Germline values: CDR1 SNHLY, CDR2 FYNNEI. The CDR3 loop spans 15 amino acids. Between the trimmed V and J ends, which lost 8 bases and 1 base, there was a span of 17 bases. CDR3 region: CASSIQGWTNTEAFF. The CDR3 DNA reads as TGTGCCAGCTCCATACAGGGTTGGACGAACACTGAAGCTTTCTTT.

V is TRBV10-3 and J is TRBJ1-1; D uncertain. The V gene lost 0 bases and the J gene lost 11 bases, with 16 bases spanning the gap. Germline V gives CDR1 ENHRY, CDR2 SYGVKD. The CDR3 totals 14 residues. CDR3 nucleotide sequence: TGTGCCATCAGTGAGTCGACTTTGGGTAGCCGGGCTTTCTTT. Protein product: CAISESTLGSRAFF.

This clonotype was observed at least ten times. The chain couples TRBV6-2 or TRBV6-3 to TRBJ2-7; a possible D gene is TRBD1 (5 bases). The germline gives CDR1 MNHEY, CDR2 SVGEGT. Trimming pared 5 bases from V and 6 bases from J, leaving 14 bases between. The CDR3 runs to 13 residues. CDR3 loop: CASSPQGLFEQYF. As DNA, the CDR3 is TGTGCCAGCAGTCCCCAGGGCTTATTCGAGCAGTACTTC.

This clonotype was seen repeatedly, ten times or more. The junction departs from the called germline gene at one end, perhaps through a read error. CDR3 in DNA: TGCAGTGCGCATATGAACACTGAAGCCTTCTTT. This codes for CSAHMNTEAFF. The rearrangement uses TRBV20-1 and TRBJ1-1; D gene uncertain. Germline V CDR1 and CDR2: DFQATT, SNEGSKA (reference sequence). There are 11 residues in the CDR3.

This clonotype was found a few times. The rearrangement uses TRBV12-3 or TRBV12-4 and TRBJ2-3, with D perhaps TRBD1 (5 bases). There are 17 residues in the CDR3. V gave up 1 base and J gave up 2 bases, with 16 bases separating them. The CDR3 nucleotides are TGTGCCAGCAGTTTAGATCCTCTTCAGGGCCACACAGATACGCAGTATTTT. Its translation: CASSLDPLQGHTDTQYF.

The V and J genes are TRBV5-1 and TRBJ2-2; D is uncertain. The CDR3 consists of 15 residues. Germline CDR1 is SGHRS and CDR2 is YFSETQ. V shed 4 bases and J shed 0 bases, with 10 bases lying between them. CDR3 protein: CASSGQIPNTGELFF. The CDR3 bases are TGCGCCAGCAGCGGCCAGATACCGAACACCGGGGAGCTGTTTTTT.

The chain employs TRBV12-3 or TRBV12-4 and TRBJ1-1, with D perhaps TRBD1 (5 bases). V was trimmed by 5 bases and J by 0 bases, leaving 10 bases between them. This CDR3 has 14 residues. Here the CDR3 reads CASSSRVLNTEAFF. In DNA, the CDR3 is TGTGCCAGCAGTAGCAGGGTATTGAACACTGAAGCTTTCTTT.

The CDR3 region is CASSPVVEKLFF. CDR3 nucleotides: TGTGCCAGCTCACCCGTGGTCGAAAAACTGTTTTTT. The J gene is TRBJ1-4, the V gene TRBV18, with no clear D. V lost 3 bases to trimming and J lost 8 bases, with 7 bases between them. Germline CDR1 KGHSH, CDR2 LQKENI. The CDR3 is 12 amino acids.

The chain employs TRBV2 and TRBJ1-3; a weak D match, TRBD1 (5 bases). The CDR3 totals 16 residues. Germline lookup yields CDR1 SNHLY and CDR2 FYNNEI. V lost 1 base and J 0 bases, leaving 10 bases between the germline ends. CDR3 in amino acids: CASSEVGQASGNTIYF. The CDR3 DNA follows: TGTGCCAGCAGTGAAGTAGGACAAGCCTCTGGAAACACCATATATTTT.

The chain couples TRBV30 to TRBJ2-6; D is uncertain. In germline, CDR1 is GTSNPN, CDR2 SVGIG (reference sequence). Deletions cut 2 bases from V and 4 bases from J, with 12 bases between. The CDR3 runs 15 residues. This CDR3 reads CAWSYGSAGANVLTF. DNA of the CDR3: TGTGCCTGGAGTTACGGGTCTGCCGGGGCCAACGTCCTGACTTTC. Full variable domain (rest looked up from reference TRBV30 and TRBJ2-6): SQTIHQWPATLVQPVGSPLSLECTVEGTSNPNLYWYRQAAGRGLQLLFYSVGIGQISSEVPQNLSASRPQDRQFILSSKKLLLSDSGFYLCAWSYGSAGANVLTFGAGSRLTVL.

This clonotype was detected many times. The J gene is TRBJ2-3, the V gene TRBV29-1; TRBD2 aligns across 8 bases. This CDR3 has 15 residues. The V and J ends lost 5 bases and 5 bases, in that order; junction bases with no gene match: 12. In germline, CDR1 is SQVTM, CDR2 ANQGSEA. The DNA for the CDR3 is TGCAGCGTTTTCTCTTTAGCGGGGCCGGTAGATACGCAGTATTTT. It codes for CSVFSLAGPVDTQYF.

This clonotype came up many times. The chain links TRBV20-1 to TRBJ1-4, with a weak D call TRBD1 (5 bases). The germline V gene encodes CDR1 DFQATT and CDR2 SNEGSKA (reference sequence). The CDR3 totals 15 residues. Deletions cut 4 bases from V and 7 bases from J, with 19 bases between. The CDR3 nucleotides read TGCAGTGCTAACTTTGCTGGGGGTAGGGTTGAAAAACTGTTTTTT. This translates into CSANFAGGRVEKLFF.

This clonotype was counted ten times or more. The gene calls are TRBV5-1 and TRBJ1-1; D gene ambiguous. The CDR3 has 14 residues. The germline CDR1 and CDR2 sequences are SGHRS and YFSETQ. V lost 0 bases and J 1 base, leaving 7 bases between the germline ends. The CDR3 DNA reads as TGCGCCAGCAGCTTGGATAAACAGAACACTGAAGCTTTCTTT. Its translation: CASSLDKQNTEAFF.

Details on this clonotype: A much larger clone is a single base away; this may be a read error. V and J are TRBV5-4 and TRBJ2-1; 11 positions agree with TRBD2. Germline loops: CDR1 SGHNT, CDR2 YYREEE (reference sequence). The CDR3 is 15 residues long. CDR3: CASSTSGGKDNEQLF. Here the CDR3 DNA reads TGTGCCAGCAGCACTAGCGGGGGTAAGGACAATGAGCAGCTCTTC.

This clonotype was observed a few times. This chain uses TRBV29-1 with TRBJ1-2, with D perhaps matching TRBD1 (6 bases). The V and J ends lost 5 bases and 4 bases respectively, with 17 bases between them. In germline, CDR1 is SQVTM, CDR2 ANQGSEA. The CDR3 runs to 14 residues. The chain's CDR3 is CSVWDTTSFYGYTF. Written as DNA, the CDR3 is TGCAGCGTTTGGGACACAACGAGTTTCTATGGCTACACCTTC. The variable domain in full, with the rest retrieved from reference TRBV29-1 and TRBJ1-2, is SAVISQKPSRDICQRGTSLTIQCQVDSQVTMMFWYRQQPGQSLTLIATANQGSEATYESGFVIDKFPISRPNLTFSTLTVSNMSPEDSSIYLCSVWDTTSFYGYTFGSGTRLTVV.

The chain is built from TRBV7-6 and TRBJ1-2, with D hard to call. CDR3 size: 14 residues. V lost 5 bases to trimming and J lost 6 bases, with 16 bases between them. The germline V gene encodes CDR1 SGHVS and CDR2 FNYEAQ. CDR3 DNA sequence: TGTGCCAGCAGCCAAGAACGGGCAGGTAATGGCTACACCTTC. It translates to CASSQERAGNGYTF. Filled out from reference TRBV7-6 and TRBJ1-2, the complete variable domain reads GAGVSQSPRYKVTKRGQDVALRCDPISGHVSLYWYRQALGQGPEFLTYFNYEAQQDKSGLPNDRFSAERPEGSISTLTIQRTEQRDSAMYRCASSQERAGNGYTFGSGTRLTVV.

This clonotype was counted many times. J is TRBJ2-5 and V is TRBV29-1; possibly TRBD2 for D (5 bases). Germline CDR1 SQVTM, CDR2 ANQGSEA. V was cut by 6 bases and J by 4 bases, with 18 bases left in between. The CDR3 spans 14 residues. CDR3 loop: CSVRRGGSGETQYF. The DNA for the CDR3 is TGCAGCGTCCGCCGAGGTGGAAGCGGAGAGACCCAGTACTTC. Full variable domain (outside the CDR3, taken from reference TRBV29-1 and TRBJ2-5): SAVISQKPSRDICQRGTSLTIQCQVDSQVTMMFWYRQQPGQSLTLIATANQGSEATYESGFVIDKFPISRPNLTFSTLTVSNMSPEDSSIYLCSVRRGGSGETQYFGPGTRLLVL.

The J gene is TRBJ2-5, the V gene TRBV5-6; TRBD1 aligns across 7 bases. V shed 4 bases and J 4 bases; nucleotides not matched to a gene: 7. Germline CDR1 is SGHDT and CDR2 is YYEEEE. This CDR3 comprises 14 residues. CDR3: CASSLQGDGETQYF. The CDR3 nucleotides are TGTGCCAGCAGCCTTCAGGGGGACGGAGAGACCCAGTACTTC.

This clonotype was counted only a few times. Mismatch with germline at one junction end may stem from a read error. The chain recombines TRBV6-5 with TRBJ1-1; D is unresolved. The germline gives CDR1 MNHEY, CDR2 SVGAGI. The CDR3 contains 13 residues. This CDR3 is CASSYSPNAEAFF. CDR3 bases: TGTGCCAGCAGTTACTCTCCGAACGCTGAAGCTTTCTTT.

The J gene is TRBJ2-1, the V gene TRBV4-1; unclear D gene. The germline V gene encodes CDR1 MGHRA and CDR2 YSYEKL. V was cut by 0 bases and J by 4 bases, with 10 bases left in between. The CDR3 is 15 amino acids. In DNA, the CDR3 is TGCGCCAGCAGCCAAGATTGGACGGCATACAATGAGCAGTTCTTC. Amino acids: CASSQDWTAYNEQFF.

This clonotype was seen only a few times. The chain couples TRBV7-6 to TRBJ2-1; D gene uncertain. In germline, CDR1 is SGHVS, CDR2 FNYEAQ. This CDR3 is 13 amino acids long. Trimming removed 6 bases at V and 6 bases at J, with 12 bases between. CDR3 in amino acids: CASSRARINEQFF. CDR3 coding DNA: TGTGCCAGCAGTCGGGCCCGGATCAATGAGCAGTTCTTC.

This clonotype was seen only a few times. The J gene is TRBJ1-1, the V gene TRBV6-7; no definite D call. TRBV6-7 is given ORF status, its function remaining uncertain. V lost 7 bases to trimming and J lost 5 bases, with 11 bases between them. The CDR3 extends over 12 amino acids. The CDR3 coding sequence is TGTGCCAGCACCTCCGGACCAACTGAAGCTTTCTTT. As protein: CASTSGPTEAFF.

As regards this clonotype: A read error may be the cause here, since a much bigger clone is one base away. V usage is TRBV28 and J usage is TRBJ2-1; TRBD2 aligns across 8 bases. Germline values: CDR1 MDHEN, CDR2 SYDVKM. The trim removed 8 bases at V and 10 bases at J, leaving 10 bases unmatched. The CDR3 runs to 13 residues. CDR3: CASVAGLIREQFF. CDR3 coding DNA: TGTGCCAGCGTAGCGGGATTGATTCGGGAGCAGTTCTTC.

This clonotype has just a few counts. The chain links TRBV18 to TRBJ2-1, with 7 bases aligning to TRBD2. V shed 4 bases, J shed 4 bases, and the junction held 7 bases outside the gene matches. This CDR3 comprises 15 residues. Per the germline V gene, CDR1 is KGHSH and CDR2 is LQKENI. CDR3 sequence: CASSLLAGVYNEQFF. CDR3 bases: TGTGCCAGCTCACTGCTCGCGGGGGTGTACAATGAGCAGTTCTTC.

This clonotype was counted a few times. The chain couples TRBV7-9 to TRBJ2-7, with D perhaps matching TRBD1 (5 bases). CDR3 length: 14 residues. The germline V and J ends were trimmed by 7 bases and 2 bases, with 15 bases remaining between them. The germline V gene encodes CDR1 SEHNR and CDR2 FQNEAQ (reference sequence). The CDR3 nucleotides read TGTGCCAGCACCGAACGCAGGGATGCCTACGAGCAGTACTTC. It encodes CASTERRDAYEQYF.